This record concerns one T cell receptor (beta chain) sequence. This specimen comes from a study of blood T cell repertoires in COVID-19. On the study more broadly: COVID-19 samples from acute and convalescent phases originated in the United States, Italy and Spain. T cells, B-cell-depleted T cells, or PBMCs supplied cDNA or gDNA.

Original data processing: Nucleated cell counts were estimated from reference gene primer amplification. Here immunoSEQ multiplex PCR was the method, and the copy in TCRdb shows in-frame clones only, minus some. The V and J calls and clone size come from that table; D and trimming were worked out from the DNA. The sample holds about 410,000 clones, around 91% seen once. CDR1 is LGHNA, CDR2 YSLEER, per germline. The CDR3 covers 14 residues. The V gene end was trimmed by 0 bases and the J gene end by 4 bases; junction bases not matched to a gene: 2. While infection was still active, Seattle patients were enrolled and then followed longitudinally.

Sequenced input: peripheral blood. The TCR comes from a woman aged 35 to 49 with COVID-19, enrolled during active disease. The gene calls are TRBV4-3 and TRBJ1-1, with 7 bases that match TRBD1. The DNA of the CDR3 is TGCGCCAGCAGCCAAGATAGGGGGCTCACTGAAGCTTTCTTT. Translating gives CASSQDRGLTEAFF.